The entry that follows covers one T cell receptor beta chain sequence. The specificity of this receptor is unknown. Within one base of it there is no much larger clone, and no base qualities were kept. To sequence the TCRbeta CDR3 region, genomic DNA was isolated from the sorted cells. The immunoSEQ Assay was used to sequence the TCRbeta CDR3 regions. TCRdb limited this immuneACCESS table to in-frame rearrangements with V and J called. A share of clones is missing; checked studies link under half to unresolved V genes, and the rest is unexplained. The sample table holds 70,000 or so clones, of which about nine tenths were seen once. Roughly 0.54% of the sample is taken by the ten largest. The data are from a study of OX40 agonist ivuxolimab in advanced cancers. Study-level background: Ivuxolimab was an agonistic, fully human IgG2 monoclonal antibody directed against OX40 (CD134), a costimulatory receptor. Intravenous ivuxolimab was administered to patients every 2 weeks at six dose levels: 0.01, 0.1, 0.3, 1.5, 3 and 10 mg/kg. Of the roughly 50 dose-escalation patients, hepatocellular carcinoma was present in about 20, melanoma in around 15, renal cell carcinoma in 9 and head and neck cancer in 9. In the dose-escalation cohort, more than 80% of patients were male, and the mean age was approximately 60 years with a range of about 20 to 90. Patients were allowed to have had prior anti-PD-1, anti-PD-L1 or anti-CTLA-4 therapy, and around two fifths of the dose-escalation patients had been treated with checkpoint inhibitors. Three dose-escalation patients achieved partial responses, one with hepatocellular carcinoma and two with cutaneous melanoma. Peripheral TCRbeta sequencing aimed to test whether ivuxolimab altered TCR sequence diversity and caused clonal T-cell expansion. The paper describes the monotherapy dose-escalation part (N of about 47 patients) of the phase I trial of ivuxolimab. Study-wide findings and limitations: At doses of 0.1 to 3.0 mg/kg, clonal expansion of both CD4+ and CD8+ blood T cells was observed from baseline to week 6. In the 0.1-3.0 mg/kg groups, partial responders had among the lowest normalized peripheral clonal expansion, particularly in CD8+ T cells. Low levels of normalized T-cell clonal expansion were also seen in some patients who did not respond. Antigen specificity was not determined for the clonally expanded peripheral T cells. On average, CD8+ T cells showed more expanded clones than CD4+ T cells after ivuxolimab.

The cysteine opens and the phenylalanine closes a CDR3 of 15 amino acids. Here the CDR3 DNA is all that survives: 45 bases in frame from base 1. Trimming takes 2 bases off V and 3 bases off J; junction bases not matched to a gene: 2. Reading the germline V gene gives CDR1 SNHLY and CDR2 FYNNEI. Patients with autoimmune disease history or receiving systemic immunosuppression were excluded from the trial. Peripheral blood for TCR sequencing was collected from all dose cohorts at baseline, on cycle 4 day 1, and on cycle 7 day 1. The samples were taken from a phase I, first-in-human, multicenter, open-label dose-escalation trial of ivuxolimab. The trial enrolled adults with locally advanced or metastatic head and neck squamous cell, hepatocellular, melanoma or renal cell carcinoma. Before TCR sequencing, CD4+ T cells and CD8+ T cells were sorted from peripheral blood as separate populations.

The chain is encoded by TRBV2 joined to TRBJ2-2; 8 central bases correspond to TRBD2. Sequenced here: CD4+ or CD8+ T cells sorted from blood, sampled in a trial of the OX40 agonist ivuxolimab. This TCR was recovered from an adult with an advanced solid tumor such as melanoma, head and neck, liver or kidney cancer. CDR3 loop: CASSETSGDTGELFF. The nucleotides read TGTGCCAGCAGTGAAACTAGCGGCGACACCGGGGAGCTGTTTTTT.